This TCR beta chain was documented in a study of Graves' ophthalmopathy and Graves' hyperthyroidism. This CDR3 spans 14 amino acids. The germline CDR1 and CDR2 sequences are MNHNS and SASEGT. Trimming took 5 bases from V and 9 from J; bases not matched to a gene: 12. Researchers took RNA transcripts and amplified TCR beta CDR3 regions from them. RT-PCR was first run with HTBI primers, then multiplex PCR in a second round. TCRdb passed the multiplex PCR reads through MiXCR, listing each CDR3 protein once. The sample lists roughly 600,000 distinct CDR3 sequences, just under 40% occurring once. This receptor was taken from an adult man with Graves' hyperthyroidism. The sample was peripheral blood or thyroid tissue (not recorded which). V gene TRBV6-1 combines with J gene TRBJ2-5, with 7 bases aligning to TRBD1. The CDR3 sequence: CASSKTGRGQPQYF. DNA for the CDR3: TGTGCCAGCAGTAAGACAGGGCGAGGTCAGCCCCAGTACTTC.